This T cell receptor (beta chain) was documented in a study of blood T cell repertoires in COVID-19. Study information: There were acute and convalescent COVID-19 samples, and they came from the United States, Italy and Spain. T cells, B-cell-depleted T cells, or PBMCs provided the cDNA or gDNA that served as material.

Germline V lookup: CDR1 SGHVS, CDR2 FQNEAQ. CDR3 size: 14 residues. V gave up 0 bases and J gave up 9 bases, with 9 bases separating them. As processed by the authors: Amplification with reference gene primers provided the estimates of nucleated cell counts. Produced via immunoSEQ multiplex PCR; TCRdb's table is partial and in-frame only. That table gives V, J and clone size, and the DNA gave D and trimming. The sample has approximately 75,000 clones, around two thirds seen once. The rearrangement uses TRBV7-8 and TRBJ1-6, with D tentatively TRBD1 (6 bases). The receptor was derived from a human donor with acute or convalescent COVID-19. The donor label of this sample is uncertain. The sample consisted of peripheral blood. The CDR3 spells CASSLAQGFSPLHF. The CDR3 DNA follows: TGTGCCAGCAGCTTAGCCCAGGGGTTTTCACCCCTCCACTTT.